The rows below give T cell receptor beta chains drawn from one sample of a study of T cells after yellow fever vaccination. TCRdb fed the 5' RACE reads into MiXCR, producing one record per CDR3 protein. The table records about 50,000 distinct CDR3 sequences, more than 5.5% of them present only once. Source: CD8+ T cells sorted from PBMCs, taken on the day of the first yellow fever vaccination. All receptors come from a man between 18 and 35 years old who received the YFV17D yellow fever vaccine. CDR3s include the opening cysteine and the closing phenylalanine or tryptophan. Each record gives: J gene, D gene, clone size, V gene, CDR3 DNA, CDR3 protein. A D gene is named only where the DNA matches it firmly. The size of a clone is reported for some rows only, either as once, few or many, or as a class for expanded clones.

TRBJ2-7,NA,NA,TRBV29-1,TGCAGCGTTGTCGGCAGGTCGGCCTACGAGCAGTACTTC,CSVVGRSAYEQYF
TRBJ2-5,NA,many,TRBV3-1,TGTGCCAGCAGCCACCCTAACGAAGAGACCCAGTACTTC,CASSHPNEETQYF
TRBJ2-5,TRBD2,many,TRBV18,TGTGCCAGCTCACCCCATTGGACTAGGTCCTGGGAGACCCAGTACTTC,CASSPHWTRSWETQYF
TRBJ2-7,TRBD1,many,TRBV11-2,TGTGCCAGCAGCTCCGGGACAGGGGGTGTAAGGACCTACGAGCAGTACTTC,CASSSGTGGVRTYEQYF
TRBJ2-1,NA,few,TRBV27,TGTGCCAGCCGACCCCTAGGACAGAATGAGCAGTTCTTC,CASRPLGQNEQFF
TRBJ2-5,NA,NA,TRBV7-3,TGTGCCAGCAGCTTAACCGCGACAGGCCAAGAGACCCAGTACTTC,CASSLTATGQETQYF
TRBJ2-5,TRBD2,many,TRBV7-9,TGTGCCAGCAGCTTCGAGCGGGGGATCCCAGAGACCCAGTACTTC,CASSFERGIPETQYF
TRBJ2-2,TRBD2,NA,TRBV20-1,TGCAGTGCTAGGACCCAAACACTAGCGGGGGGAAACACCGGGGAGCTGTTTTTT,CSARTQTLAGGNTGELFF
TRBJ2-7,NA,NA,TRBV3-1,TGTGCCACCTGCCAAGATTCTGTCGGCGAGACTGATTACGAGCAGTACTTC,CATCQDSVGETDYEQYF
TRBJ1-1,TRBD1,NA,TRBV6-4,TGTGCCAGCAGTGCAGGACAGGGGGTTTTACCGAACACTGAAGCTTTCTTT,CASSAGQGVLPNTEAFF
TRBJ2-1,NA,many,TRBV4-3,TGCGCCAGCAGCCAAGATCTTAGGGCTAACTCCTACAATGAGCAGTTCTTC,CASSQDLRANSYNEQFF
TRBJ1-6,NA,few,TRBV4-2,TGTGCCAGCAGCCAAGATAGAGCCAGTGATAATTCACCCCTCCACTTT,CASSQDRASDNSPLHF
TRBJ2-1,TRBD1,many,TRBV9,TGTGCCAGCAGCCCAGGCCGGGACAGTGAGTACAATGAGCAGTTCTTC,CASSPGRDSEYNEQFF
TRBJ2-7,TRBD1,many,TRBV27,TGTGCCAGCAGTTGGCAGGGGGCAGTTTACGAGCAGTACTTC,CASSWQGAVYEQYF
TRBJ2-3,NA,many,TRBV25-1,TGTGCCAGCAGTGAAGACTATACAGATACGCAGTATTTT,CASSEDYTDTQYF
TRBJ2-5,NA,NA,TRBV4-1,TGCGCCAGCAGCCAAGACTCCGGGGTCTGGACAGCCCAGTACTTC,CASSQDSGVWTAQYF
TRBJ2-3,NA,many,TRBV7-9,TGTGCCAGCAGCCATACTAGGGGCACAGATACGCAGTATTTT,CASSHTRGTDTQYF
TRBJ1-1,NA,NA,TRBV5-1,TGCGCCAGCAGCCCGGGGAATTTCGGGAACACTGAAGCTTTCTTT,CASSPGNFGNTEAFF
TRBJ2-2,NA,few,TRBV5-4,TGTGCCAGCAGCGCCGTTCTCTCTGGGGAGCTGTTTTTT,CASSAVLSGELFF
TRBJ2-1,NA,many,TRBV20-1,TGCAGTGCTAGCTTCGAGGGGGGGCCCGGCAATGAGCAGTTCTTC,CSASFEGGPGNEQFF
TRBJ1-4,TRBD1,few,TRBV5-1,TGCGCCAGCAGCTACCACGGGACAGGGGAGGCAACTAATGAAAAACTGTTTTTT,CASSYHGTGEATNEKLFF
TRBJ2-3,NA,many,TRBV6-4,TGTGCCAGCGGGGCCGGGGGGCACACAGATACGCAGTATTTT,CASGAGGHTDTQYF
TRBJ2-7,TRBD1,NA,TRBV10-3,TGTGCCATCAGTGACCCGGGACAGGCTTCCTACGAGCAGTACTTC,CAISDPGQASYEQYF
TRBJ2-1,TRBD2,NA,TRBV12-3/TRBV12-4,TGTGCCAGCAGTGACGGGACTAGCGGGGCCCTATCCTACAATGAGCAGTTCTTC,CASSDGTSGALSYNEQFF
TRBJ2-7,NA,NA,TRBV4-3,TGCGCCAGCAGCCAAGATGAGGCCTTGGGGGAGCAGTACTTC,CASSQDEALGEQYF
TRBJ2-3,NA,many,TRBV11-2,TGTGCCAGCAGCTTAAGACCAGCCCCGGATACGCAGTATTTT,CASSLRPAPDTQYF
TRBJ2-6,NA,few,TRBV6-5,TGTGCCAGCAGTTACTATTCAGTTGGGGCCAACGTCCTGACTTTC,CASSYYSVGANVLTF
TRBJ2-3,NA,few,TRBV4-2,TGTGCCAGCAGCCAAAAAGCCCCGGATGAGCGCGGGGCAAACCTTTCTAGCACAGATACGCAGTATTTT,CASSQKAPDERGANLSSTDTQYF
TRBJ2-1,NA,NA,TRBV11-2,TGTGCCAGCATTGCGGGGCCCAGCTCCTACAATGAGCAGTTCTTC,CASIAGPSSYNEQFF
TRBJ2-5,TRBD1,many,TRBV7-6,TGTGCCAGCAGCTTCCAGACAGGGGGGACCCAGTACTTC,CASSFQTGGTQYF
TRBJ2-1,NA,few,TRBV27,TGTGCCAGCAGTTTGGTTCAGGGTAGGGGTGAGCAGTTCTTC,CASSLVQGRGEQFF